This entry concerns a single T cell receptor beta chain. Its specificity is unknown. With ipilimumab providing CTLA-4 blockade, focal radiation was administered to patients who had chemo-refractory metastatic non-small-cell lung cancer. Sequenced by immunoSEQ multiplex PCR; TCRdb stores in-frame clones only, minus some. The sample lists tens of thousands of clones, 75% to 90% occurring once. This entry is derived from a study of radiotherapy plus CTLA-4 blockade in lung cancer. V lost 2 bases and J 7 bases, leaving 30 bases between the germline ends. The CDR3 totals 19 residues. The germline V gene has CDR1 SGHRS and CDR2 YFSETQ. Findings of the study overall: How blood T cell clones changed early, along with interferon-beta, reportedly forecast response best.

The chain joins TRBV5-1 to TRBJ1-1; D gene unclear. This receptor was identified in a human donor with non-small cell lung cancer who had a partial response to radiotherapy plus ipilimumab. The material sequenced was peripheral blood, taken from a patient treated with radiotherapy plus ipilimumab. This chain's CDR3 is CASSFTTPAAQTLKLEAFF. In DNA form, the CDR3 reads TGCGCCAGCAGCTTTACAACACCCGCGGCACAAACACTGAAGCTTGAAGCTTTCTTT.